The T cell receptor beta chain under discussion was sequenced for a study of control samples from healthy donors and cancer patients. Profiling relied on immunoSEQ multiplex PCR, and the TCRdb table lists in-frame clones only, not all of them. The table lists 150,000 or so clones, 80% to 95% of them singletons. Trimming removed 4 bases at V and 4 bases at J, with 17 bases between. Germline V CDR1 and CDR2: SGDLS, YYNGEE. The CDR3 runs to 16 residues. The receptor's source is a man between 18 and 29 years old in good health. The sequenced sample was blood. This sequence joins TRBV9 and TRBJ2-2; maybe TRBD2 (7 bases). In DNA form, the CDR3 reads TGTGCCAGCAGCCACGGAGGGGGGGAACTCACCGGGGAGCTGTTTTTT. This codes for CASSHGGGELTGELFF.